These T cell receptor beta chains were read from a single sample in a study of spatial heterogeneity in lung cancer. Each CDR3 protein is one row after TCRdb ran MiXCR on the 5' RACE reads. The table records some 39,000 distinct CDR3 sequences, roughly 7% of them present only once. The starting material was PBMCs, obtained at surgery. The receptors originated from a female donor with early-stage non-small cell lung cancer. Both conserved end residues are part of each CDR3. A D gene is named only where the DNA matches it firmly. Some rows mark clone size as missing; the rest say once, few, many or name a class of expanded clone.

length,J,V,D,size,DNA,CDR3
16,TRBJ1-3,TRBV7-2,-,-,TGTGCCAGCAGCTTGGGCAACGGGCCGGCTGGAAACACCATATATTTT,CASSLGNGPAGNTIYF
14,TRBJ2-1,TRBV2,-,many,TGTGCCAGCAGTGCCGGGCCCGATTACAATGAGCAGTTCTTC,CASSAGPDYNEQFF
15,TRBJ2-4,TRBV6-6,-,many,TGTGCCAGCAGTTACACGACAGGGGCGGGGGACATTCAGTACTTC,CASSYTTGAGDIQYF
11,TRBJ2-7,TRBV5-4,-,many,TGTGCCAGCAGCACTACCTACGAGCAGTACTTC,CASSTTYEQYF
13,TRBJ2-3,TRBV3-1,-,many,TGTGCCAGCAGCCTAAGGGGGGCAGATACGCAGTATTTT,CASSLRGADTQYF
13,TRBJ1-1,TRBV28,-,-,TGTGCCAGCAGTTTCATAGGGACTCTTGAAGCTTTCTTT,CASSFIGTLEAFF
16,TRBJ1-1,TRBV27,-,many,TGTGCCAGCAGCCCTGGCGGGGGCCCCCAGAACACTGAAGCTTTCTTT,CASSPGGGPQNTEAFF
14,TRBJ2-3,TRBV14,-,many,TGTGCCAGCAGCCCTGGACTGGGCACAGATACGCAGTATTTT,CASSPGLGTDTQYF
15,TRBJ1-5,TRBV6-2/TRBV6-3,TRBD1,many,TGTGCCAGCCGCCCAAACAGGGGGCGAAATCAGCCCCAGCATTTT,CASRPNRGRNQPQHF
17,TRBJ2-7,TRBV7-2,-,-,TGTGCCAGCAGCTTGCGTTCATGGGGGCTAAATCCCTACGAGCAGTACTTC,CASSLRSWGLNPYEQYF
14,TRBJ2-2,TRBV4-2,-,few,TGTGCCAGCAGTCCAAGGTCCGTTACCGGGGAGCTGTTTTTT,CASSPRSVTGELFF
16,TRBJ1-3,TRBV6-1,TRBD1,few,TGTGCCAGCAGTGGCCCTAACAGGGGATCTGGAAACACCATATATTTT,CASSGPNRGSGNTIYF
15,TRBJ2-6,TRBV2,-,-,TGTGCCAGCAGTGTGCAGGGACTTGGGGCCAACGTCCTGACTTTC,CASSVQGLGANVLTF
15,TRBJ2-3,TRBV5-1,TRBD2,many,TGCGCCAGCAGTCCTCTAGCGGGGGACACAGATACGCAGTATTTT,CASSPLAGDTDTQYF
14,TRBJ2-3,TRBV20-1,TRBD1,-,TGCAGTGCTAGAAGGACAGGGAGGACAGATACGCAGTATTTT,CSARRTGRTDTQYF
15,TRBJ2-3,TRBV12-3/TRBV12-4,-,-,TGTGCCAGCAGCGGACAGACGATGAGCACAGATACGCAGTATTTT,CASSGQTMSTDTQYF
15,TRBJ2-1,TRBV5-1,TRBD2,many,TGCGCCAGCAGCTTACCGGGACTAGCGTCCAATGAGCAGTTCTTC,CASSLPGLASNEQFF
17,TRBJ2-2,TRBV11-2,TRBD1,many,TGTGCCAGCAGCTTCAGATCCGGGACAGGGCCCACCGGGGAGCTGTTTTTT,CASSFRSGTGPTGELFF
12,TRBJ2-1,TRBV20-1,TRBD1,many,TGCAGTGCTCCGGACAGGAACAATGAGCAGTTCTTC,CSAPDRNNEQFF
13,TRBJ1-2,TRBV5-6,-,many,TGTGCCAGCAGCTTTCCGTTGGACTATGGCTACACCTTC,CASSFPLDYGYTF
15,TRBJ1-1,TRBV6-5,-,few,TGTGCCAGCAGTTACGCCCAGAGAGGGAACACTGAAGCTTTCTTT,CASSYAQRGNTEAFF
16,TRBJ2-2,TRBV4-1,TRBD2,many,TGCGCCAGCAGCCAGAAACTAGCGGGGGTTACCGGGGAGCTGTTTTTT,CASSQKLAGVTGELFF
16,TRBJ2-3,TRBV10-3,TRBD2,many,TGTGCCATCAGTGAGGGGACTAGCGGGGGTTCAGATACGCAGTATTTT,CAISEGTSGGSDTQYF
14,TRBJ2-7,TRBV6-2/TRBV6-3,-,-,TGTGCCAGCGAAGGACAGATCTTTCCCTACGAGCAGTACTTC,CASEGQIFPYEQYF
13,TRBJ1-4,TRBV7-3,-,many,TGTGCCAGCAGCCTCCGACGGAATGAAAAACTGTTTTTT,CASSLRRNEKLFF
15,TRBJ2-7,TRBV3-1,-,-,TGTGCCAGCAGCCAAGAACTCCTAGTCTATGGCGAGCAGTACTTC,CASSQELLVYGEQYF
15,TRBJ1-2,TRBV7-9,-,-,TGTGCCAGCAGCCTTACGGACGGAGGGGCTGGTGGCTACACCTTC,CASSLTDGGAGGYTF
13,TRBJ1-6,TRBV29-1,-,many,TGCAGCGTCCGCGTGGGGGGCGATTCACCCCTCCACTTT,CSVRVGGDSPLHF
16,TRBJ1-5,TRBV29-1,TRBD1,many,TGCAGCGTTGTGGGTGTGATAGGGGGCCATCATCAGCCCCAGCATTTT,CSVVGVIGGHHQPQHF
12,TRBJ1-1,TRBV4-1,-,many,TGCGCCAGCAGCCAAGCCGGGACACAAGCTTTCTTT,CASSQAGTQAFF
16,TRBJ1-4,TRBV6-6,TRBD1,few,TGTGCCAGCAGTTCTCGGACAGGCCGGGCTAATGAAAAACTGTTTTTT,CASSSRTGRANEKLFF
15,TRBJ1-1,TRBV5-1,TRBD1,few,TGCGCCAGCAGCCCGGGACAGCTCGTGAACACTGAAGCTTTCTTT,CASSPGQLVNTEAFF
15,TRBJ2-6,TRBV20-1,-,few,TGCAGTGCTACCAGACCGAGCTCTGGGGCCAACGTCCTGACTTTC,CSATRPSSGANVLTF
14,TRBJ2-2,TRBV3-1,TRBD1,few,TGTGCCAGCAGCCGGACAGGGGGCGCCGGGGAGCTGTTTTTT,CASSRTGGAGELFF
18,TRBJ1-5,TRBV4-1,-,few,TGCGCCAGCAGCCAAGATCTTTGGCAGGGGATAGCGGATCAGCCCCAGCATTTT,CASSQDLWQGIADQPQHF
17,TRBJ2-1,TRBV4-3,-,few,TGCGCCAGCAGCCAGTCAAGAGGGGGGCGCCCCTACAATGAGCAGTTCTTC,CASSQSRGGRPYNEQFF
21,TRBJ1-3,TRBV28,-,few,TGTGCCAGCAGTTACCGGGGGGGACTCCGTACCCCACCCTTCTCTGGAAACACCATATATTTT,CASSYRGGLRTPPFSGNTIYF
15,TRBJ1-1,TRBV20-1,-,few,TGCAGTGCTAGAGATTCCAGGGACTTGAGCACTGAAGCTTTCTTT,CSARDSRDLSTEAFF
13,TRBJ1-1,TRBV7-9,TRBD1,many,TGTGCCAGCAGCTTAGGACAGGGAGCTGAAGCTTTCTTT,CASSLGQGAEAFF
14,TRBJ1-2,TRBV9,-,few,TGTGCCAGCAGCCAGGGACCTACTAACTATGGCTACACCTTC,CASSQGPTNYGYTF
12,TRBJ1-2,TRBV5-5,-,-,TGTGCCAGCAGCTTCCCCGGGGGTGGCTACACCTTC,CASSFPGGGYTF
17,TRBJ2-6,TRBV7-2,TRBD1,few,TGTGCCAGCAGCCATGGGGACAGTAGGTCTGGGGCCAACGTCCTGACTTTC,CASSHGDSRSGANVLTF
14,TRBJ2-1,TRBV27,-,-,TGTGCCAGCAGTTTATCCCTGCGGGGACGTGAGCAGTTCTTC,CASSLSLRGREQFF
16,TRBJ1-1,TRBV18,TRBD1,few,TGTGCCAGCTCATCCCGGGACAGGGGGATGAGAGCTGAAGCTTTCTTT,CASSSRDRGMRAEAFF
15,TRBJ2-7,TRBV12-3/TRBV12-4,TRBD1,-,TGTGCCAGCGCACTCTCCGGGACAGGGGGCTACGAGCAGTACTTC,CASALSGTGGYEQYF
14,TRBJ2-7,TRBV28,-,few,TGTGCCATCAGAAAGGGGGGATACTCCTACGAGCAGTACTTC,CAIRKGGYSYEQYF
11,TRBJ1-2,TRBV7-2,-,-,TGTGCCAGCAGCCCTCGGGGTGGCTACACCTTC,CASSPRGGYTF
14,TRBJ1-3,TRBV18,-,many,TGTGCCAGCTCACCGCAGGGTTCTGGAAACACCATATATTTT,CASSPQGSGNTIYF
17,TRBJ2-1,TRBV29-1,TRBD2,many,TGCAGCGTTGAAAAGACTAGCGGGAGGGGGGCCTACAATGAGCAGTTCTTC,CSVEKTSGRGAYNEQFF
11,TRBJ1-4,TRBV29-1,-,many,TGCAGCGTGGGGGTCGGAGAAAAACTGTTTTTT,CSVGVGEKLFF
15,TRBJ1-2,TRBV5-6,-,many,TGTGCCAGCACTCTCTGGGGAGTAGAATTCTATGGCTACACCTTC,CASTLWGVEFYGYTF
13,TRBJ2-1,TRBV12-3/TRBV12-4,-,few,TGTGCCAGCAGTTTCGACGGGGCCCGCGAGCAGTTCTTC,CASSFDGAREQFF
14,TRBJ2-7,TRBV5-1,-,few,TGCGCCAGCAGCTTGCAGGGAGACTCCTACGAGCAGTACTTC,CASSLQGDSYEQYF
14,TRBJ1-6,TRBV7-2,-,many,TGTGCCAGCAGCTTGGAGGGCAGCAATTCACCCCTCCACTTT,CASSLEGSNSPLHF
14,TRBJ1-5,TRBV6-1,-,few,TGTGCCAGCAGTGGGCAATTGGGGTGGCAGCCCCAGCATTTT,CASSGQLGWQPQHF
12,TRBJ1-2,TRBV10-3,TRBD1,many,TGTGCCATCAACGAATATGACAGGGGATACACCTTC,CAINEYDRGYTF
16,TRBJ1-1,TRBV7-6,-,-,TGTGCCAGCAGCTTAGCTGGCCGGGTGGGGGACACTGAAGCTTTCTTT,CASSLAGRVGDTEAFF
13,TRBJ1-1,TRBV18,-,few,TGTGCCAGCTCACCAGGCCAGTACCTTGAAGCTTTCTTT,CASSPGQYLEAFF
15,TRBJ1-5,TRBV20-1,-,many,TGCAGTGCTAAATCTGGAGTTGCTAGCAATCAGCCCCAGCATTTT,CSAKSGVASNQPQHF